The clone carrying this TCR beta chain was picked up one time. The CDR3 totals 15 residues. V gave up 3 bases and J gave up 4 bases, with 13 bases separating them. CDR1 SGHDN and CDR2 FVKESK come from the germline V gene. This sample was included in a study of early stage breast cancer tumors. Background on the study: The ER+/PR+/HER2- tumors included 7 or 8 ductal and a few lobular carcinomas. Roughly 9.4-fold was the mean read coverage per sample.

This table comes from immunoSEQ multiplex PCR, and its TCRdb copy is limited to in-frame clones, with some not included. The sample lists tens of thousands of clones, roughly 81% occurring once. The rearrangement uses TRBV14 and TRBJ2-1; D is perhaps TRBD1 or TRBD2 (5 bases each). This sequence was found in a person aged 40 to 49 with breast cancer. The sequenced sample consisted of blood. CDR3 nucleotides: TGTGCCAGCAGCCAGGGGGTCGGCGGGTACAATGAGCAGTTCTTC. Translating it yields CASSQGVGGYNEQFF.